This is a list of T cell receptor beta chains from one sample in a study of OX40 agonist ivuxolimab in advanced cancers. Data came from immunoSEQ multiplex PCR; TCRdb stores just in-frame clones and leaves some out. The sample lists roughly 53,000 clones; around 80% were seen once. The material sequenced was CD4+ or CD8+ T cells sorted from blood, taken in a trial of the OX40 agonist ivuxolimab. The source of these receptors is an adult with an advanced solid tumor such as melanoma, head and neck, liver or kidney cancer. CDR3s include the opening cysteine and the closing phenylalanine or tryptophan.

cdr3_length: 14
v_call: TRBV28
j_call: TRBJ2-7
cdr3_aa: CASSFWGVWLEQYF

cdr3_length: 16
v_call: TRBV28
j_call: TRBJ1-6
cdr3_aa: CASNQQGSSYNSPLHF

cdr3_length: 16
v_call: TRBV5-5
j_call: TRBJ1-6
cdr3_aa: CASTPGYRGHNSPLHF

cdr3_length: 18
v_call: TRBV9
j_call: TRBJ2-2
cdr3_aa: CASSVGEQGSIGTGELFF

cdr3_length: 14
v_call: TRBV7-3
j_call: TRBJ2-1
cdr3_aa: CASSLRAGDNEQFF

cdr3_length: 16
v_call: TRBV7-2
j_call: TRBJ2-3
cdr3_aa: CASSLRTSGGPDTQYF

cdr3_length: 15
v_call: TRBV5-1
j_call: TRBJ2-3
cdr3_aa: CASSTGTSGTDTQYF

cdr3_length: 12
v_call: TRBV27
j_call: TRBJ2-7
cdr3_aa: CASWDGSYEQYF

cdr3_length: 14
v_call: TRBV6-1
j_call: TRBJ2-1
cdr3_aa: CASRTGTAYNEQFF

cdr3_length: 14
v_call: TRBV13
j_call: TRBJ1-2
cdr3_aa: CASSVYQGDYGYTF

cdr3_length: 14
v_call: TRBV7-8
j_call: TRBJ1-4
cdr3_aa: CASSRGGQDEKLFF

cdr3_length: 16
v_call: TRBV9
j_call: TRBJ2-5
cdr3_aa: CASNGLAGGGQETQYF

cdr3_length: 13
v_call: TRBV5-1
j_call: TRBJ2-5
cdr3_aa: CASREGDGETQYF

cdr3_length: 15
v_call: TRBV6-6
j_call: TRBJ1-5
cdr3_aa: CASSYLSGGNQPQHF

cdr3_length: 16
v_call: TRBV10-3
j_call: TRBJ2-1
cdr3_aa: CAISEEGLAAYNEQFF

cdr3_length: 19
v_call: TRBV28
j_call: TRBJ2-2
cdr3_aa: CASSPPGLRGRSNTGELFF

cdr3_length: 13
v_call: TRBV30
j_call: TRBJ1-1
cdr3_aa: CAWTGGAYTEAFF

cdr3_length: 11
v_call: TRBV20-1
j_call: TRBJ1-2
cdr3_aa: CSASTGHGYTF

cdr3_length: 13
v_call: TRBV7-9
j_call: TRBJ2-3
cdr3_aa: CASSRQGSDTQYF

cdr3_length: 14
v_call: TRBV7-3
j_call: TRBJ2-2
cdr3_aa: CASSRDRGTGELFF

cdr3_length: 14
v_call: TRBV5-1
j_call: TRBJ2-5
cdr3_aa: CASSYTGGGETQYF

cdr3_length: 15
v_call: TRBV7-3
j_call: TRBJ2-3
cdr3_aa: CASSLTGVSTDTQYF

cdr3_length: 14
v_call: TRBV7-2
j_call: TRBJ2-5
cdr3_aa: CASSSNRGEETQYF

cdr3_length: 11
v_call: TRBV27
j_call: TRBJ1-1
cdr3_aa: CASKGNTEAFF

cdr3_length: 14
v_call: TRBV5-6
j_call: TRBJ2-7
cdr3_aa: CASSFRVGGYEQYF

cdr3_length: 12
v_call: TRBV7-2
j_call: TRBJ2-5
cdr3_aa: CASSPTGETQYF

cdr3_length: 20
v_call: TRBV7-6
j_call: TRBJ2-3
cdr3_aa: CASSLAPHSGSAGSTDTQYF

cdr3_length: 16
v_call: TRBV27
j_call: TRBJ2-3
cdr3_aa: CASSHRLAGPRDTQYF

cdr3_length: 15
v_call: TRBV18
j_call: TRBJ2-6
cdr3_aa: CASSLQAPGANVLTF

cdr3_length: 14
v_call: TRBV18
j_call: TRBJ2-3
cdr3_aa: CASSPGQNTDTQYF

cdr3_length: 15
v_call: TRBV6-5
j_call: TRBJ2-2
cdr3_aa: CASSYSDHNTGELFF

cdr3_length: 14
v_call: TRBV7-8
j_call: TRBJ1-1
cdr3_aa: CASSLVTSNTEAFF